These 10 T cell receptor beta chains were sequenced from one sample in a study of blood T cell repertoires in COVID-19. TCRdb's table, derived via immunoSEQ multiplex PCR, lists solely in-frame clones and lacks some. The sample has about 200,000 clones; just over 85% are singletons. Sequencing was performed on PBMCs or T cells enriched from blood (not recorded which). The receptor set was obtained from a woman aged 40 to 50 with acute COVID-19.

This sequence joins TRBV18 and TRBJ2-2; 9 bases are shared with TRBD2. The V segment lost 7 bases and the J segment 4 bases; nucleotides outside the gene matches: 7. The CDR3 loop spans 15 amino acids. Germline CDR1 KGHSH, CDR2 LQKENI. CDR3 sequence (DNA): TGTGCCAGCTTGCGGGATAGCGGGAGCACCGGGGAGCTGTTTTTT. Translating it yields CASLRDSGSTGELFF.

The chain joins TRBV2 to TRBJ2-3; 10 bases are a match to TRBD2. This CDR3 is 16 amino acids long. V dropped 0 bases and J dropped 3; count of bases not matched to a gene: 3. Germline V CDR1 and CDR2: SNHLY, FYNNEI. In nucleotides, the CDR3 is TGTGCCAGCAGTGAAGCGGGAGCGGGAGGGACAGATACGCAGTATTTT. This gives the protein CASSEAGAGGTDTQYF.

DNA of the CDR3: TGTGCCAGCAGGGGGCAGGACAACTATTGGAATTCACCCCTCCACTTT. Amino acids: CASRGQDNYWNSPLHF. V is TRBV2 and J is TRBJ1-6, with D tentatively TRBD1 (5 bases). V dropped 6 bases and J dropped 7 bases, with 19 bases sitting between them. The CDR3 runs to 16 residues. Germline V CDR1 and CDR2: SNHLY, FYNNEI.

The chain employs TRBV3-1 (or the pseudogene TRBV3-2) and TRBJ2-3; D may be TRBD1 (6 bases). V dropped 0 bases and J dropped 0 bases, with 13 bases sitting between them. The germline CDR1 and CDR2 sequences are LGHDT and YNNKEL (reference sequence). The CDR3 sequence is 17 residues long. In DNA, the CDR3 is TGTGCCAGCAGCCAAGAAACAGGGCTTGCTAGCACAGATACGCAGTATTTT. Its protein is CASSQETGLASTDTQYF.

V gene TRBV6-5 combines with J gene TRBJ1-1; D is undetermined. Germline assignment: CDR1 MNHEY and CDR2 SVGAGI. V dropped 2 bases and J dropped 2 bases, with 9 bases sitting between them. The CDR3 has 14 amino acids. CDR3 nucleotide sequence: TGTGCCAGCAGTTACAGCCCTACTAACACTGAAGCTTTCTTT. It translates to CASSYSPTNTEAFF.

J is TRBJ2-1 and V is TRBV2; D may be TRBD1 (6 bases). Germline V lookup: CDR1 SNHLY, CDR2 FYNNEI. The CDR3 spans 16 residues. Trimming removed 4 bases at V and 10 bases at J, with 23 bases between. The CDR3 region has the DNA TGTGCCAGCAGTGGTGGCATTTTGGGGGCTAATAAGGAGCAGTTCTTC. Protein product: CASSGGILGANKEQFF.

The CDR3 reads CASSFGDRNYEQYF. CDR3 bases: TGTGCCAGCAGCTTCGGGGACAGGAACTACGAGCAGTACTTC. The chain combines TRBV7-2 with TRBJ2-7; 8 nucleotides line up with TRBD1. Germline CDR1 reads SGHTA; CDR2 reads FQGNSA. V lost 3 bases to trimming and J lost 3 bases; unmatched junction nucleotides: 4. This CDR3 comprises 14 residues.

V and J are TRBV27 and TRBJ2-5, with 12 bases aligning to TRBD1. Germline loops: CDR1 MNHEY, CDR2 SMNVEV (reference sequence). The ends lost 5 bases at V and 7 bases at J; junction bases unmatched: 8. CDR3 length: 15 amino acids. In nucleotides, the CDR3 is TGTGCCAGCAGTCCCGGGACAGGGGGCGCCGGGACCCAGTACTTC. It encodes CASSPGTGGAGTQYF.

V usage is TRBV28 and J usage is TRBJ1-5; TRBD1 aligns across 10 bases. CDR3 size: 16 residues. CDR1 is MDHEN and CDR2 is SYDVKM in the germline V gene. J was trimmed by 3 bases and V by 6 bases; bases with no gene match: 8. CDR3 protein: CASRPRQGAFNQPQHF. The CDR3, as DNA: TGTGCCAGCAGACCGAGACAGGGGGCCTTCAATCAGCCCCAGCATTTT.

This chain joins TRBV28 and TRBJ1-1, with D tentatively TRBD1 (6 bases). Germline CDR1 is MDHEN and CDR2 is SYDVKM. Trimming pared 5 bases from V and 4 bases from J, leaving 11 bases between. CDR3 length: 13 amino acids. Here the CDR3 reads CASSTGKGTEAFF. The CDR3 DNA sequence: TGTGCCAGCAGTACAGGGAAGGGCACTGAAGCTTTCTTT.